What follows are 32 T cell receptor beta chains derived from one specimen sequenced in a study of early T cells in non-severe SARS-CoV-2 infection. In TCRdb, the 5' RACE reads were re-called with MiXCR into one record per CDR3 protein. The data show roughly 77,000 distinct CDR3 sequences, with roughly 12% seen just once and more than 4.5% held by the top ten. Specimen: whole blood. Receptor source: an adult who was a healthcare worker with PCR-confirmed SARS-CoV-2 infection or an uninfected control (not recorded which).

This clonotype was detected many times. V and J are TRBV29-1 and TRBJ1-2, with 9 positions matching TRBD1. Per the germline V gene, CDR1 is SQVTM and CDR2 is ANQGSEA. CDR3 length: 15 amino acids. With 0 bases clipped from V and 8 bases from J, the junction kept 10 bases outside the gene matches. The CDR3 sequence: CSVEEGFGTGSGYTF. The CDR3 bases are TGCAGCGTTGAAGAAGGATTTGGGACAGGGTCCGGCTACACCTTC.

V and J are TRBV5-4 and TRBJ2-7; 14 bases map to TRBD2. The ends lost 3 bases at V and 4 bases at J; junction bases unmatched: 6. CDR3 length: 16 amino acids. Germline V CDR1 and CDR2: SGHNT, YYREEE (reference sequence). The CDR3 DNA is TGTGCCAGCAGCTCGGGACTAGCGGGAGCTTCTTACGAGCAGTACTTC. Its translation is CASSSGLAGASYEQYF. The full variable domain, its missing parts supplied by reference TRBV5-4 and TRBJ2-7, is ETGVTQSPTHLIKTRGQQVTLRCSSQSGHNTVSWYQQALGQGPQFIFQYYREEENGRGNFPPRFSGLQFPNYSSELNVNALELDDSALYLCASSSGLAGASYEQYFGPGTRLTVT.

The rearrangement links TRBV12-3 or TRBV12-4 to TRBJ1-2; 9 positions agree with TRBD1. This CDR3 comprises 16 residues. Germline trimming cut 5 bases from V and 7 bases from J; bases unmatched to any gene: 14. CDR3: CASSGTGNNRGGGYTF. The CDR3 DNA follows: TGTGCCAGCAGTGGGACAGGGAATAATAGGGGCGGTGGCTACACCTTC.

This clonotype was found a few times. The V and J genes are TRBV20-1 and TRBJ2-7, with D perhaps matching TRBD2 (5 bases). The ends were cut back, 3 bases at V and 0 bases at J, with 18 bases in the middle. The CDR3 consists of 16 residues. Per the germline V gene, CDR1 is DFQATT and CDR2 is SNEGSKA (reference sequence). CDR3 in DNA: TGCAGTGCTAGGGGAGTCGTGGCGGAAAGCTCCTACGAGCAGTACTTC. Translated: CSARGVVAESSYEQYF.

This clonotype was picked up a small number of times. V usage is TRBV6-1 and J usage is TRBJ2-7; 9 positions match TRBD1. V was clipped by 10 bases and J by 6 bases; unmatched bases: 16. There are 15 residues in the CDR3. The germline CDR1 and CDR2 sequences are MNHNS and SASEGT. Written as DNA, the CDR3 is TGTGCCACCCTTTGGGGGGGACAGGGCATAGGCGAGCAGTACTTC. This codes for CATLWGGQGIGEQYF.

A remark on this clonotype: A read error is possible here, since a much larger clone lies one base away. This chain connects TRBV18 to TRBJ1-4, with D hard to call. V shed 5 bases and J shed 7 bases, with 17 bases lying between them. Germline assignment: CDR1 KGHSH and CDR2 LQKENI. The CDR3 extends over 15 amino acids. As DNA, the CDR3 is TGTGCCAGCTCAACGGACCGGCTGAGCGCTGAAAAACTGTTTTTT. Its protein is CASSTDRLSAEKLFF.

This rearrangement joins TRBV3-1 to TRBJ1-1, with D possibly being TRBD1 (6 bases). Trimming pared 3 bases from V and 8 bases from J, leaving 7 bases between. This CDR3 spans 11 amino acids. Germline values: CDR1 LGHDT, CDR2 YNNKEL (reference sequence). The DNA of the CDR3 is TGTGCCAGCAGCCAGGGACACGAAGCTTTCTTT. Its protein is CASSQGHEAFF.

V gene TRBV2 combines with J gene TRBJ2-5; 10 bases are shared with TRBD2. The CDR3 extends over 14 amino acids. The V gene end was trimmed by 6 bases and the J gene end by 5 bases; junction bases not matched to a gene: 6. Germline-derived CDR1 and CDR2 are SNHLY and FYNNEI. The DNA of the CDR3 is TGTGCCAGCAGGTCTAGCGGGGGCCTCGAGACCCAGTACTTC. Translated, it gives CASRSSGGLETQYF.

At least ten counts were recorded for this clonotype. V and J are TRBV11-2 and TRBJ2-5; D not certain. This CDR3 has 13 residues. In germline, CDR1 is SGHAT, CDR2 FQNNGV. The V end lost 2 bases, the J end lost 5 bases, and 9 bases lay between the germline ends. The CDR3 DNA follows: TGTGCCAGCAGCTTACCCGGATTGGAGACCCAGTACTTC. This encodes CASSLPGLETQYF. The full variable domain, in which reference TRBV11-2 and TRBJ2-5 provide the parts outside the CDR3, is EAGVAQSPRYKIIEKRQSVAFWCNPISGHATLYWYQQILGQGPKLLIQFQNNGVVDDSQLPKDRFSAERLKGVDSTLKIQPAKLEDSAVYLCASSLPGLETQYFGPGTRLLVL.

The CDR3 region has the DNA TGTGCCAGCAGCTTAGCGGCCCAGGGCAGAGTTCAGCCCCAGCATTTT. Translating gives CASSLAAQGRVQPQHF. This chain connects TRBV7-8 to TRBJ1-5, with D possibly TRBD1 on 5 matching bases. The CDR3 spans 16 residues. Between the trimmed V and J ends, which lost 0 bases and 6 bases, there was a span of 15 bases. The germline V gene has CDR1 SGHVS and CDR2 FQNEAQ.

This clonotype appeared many times. The chain has TRBV11-2 and TRBJ2-3; D is possibly TRBD2 (6 bases). The CDR3 is 13 amino acids. The germline V and J ends were trimmed by 3 bases and 10 bases, with 14 bases remaining between them. The V gene's germline CDR1 is SGHAT and CDR2 FQNNGV. CDR3 protein: CASSFTDGEAQYF. The CDR3 bases are TGTGCCAGCAGCTTCACGGACGGGGAGGCGCAGTATTTT.

This rearrangement joins TRBV18 to TRBJ1-2; D not resolved. Germline CDR1 reads KGHSH; CDR2 reads LQKENI. The CDR3 runs to 13 residues. V was cut by 4 bases and J by 6 bases, with 12 bases left in between. The CDR3 region is CASSRARADGYTF. In DNA form, the CDR3 reads TGTGCCAGCTCACGAGCAAGGGCCGATGGCTACACCTTC.

This clonotype was observed many times. This chain connects TRBV12-3 or TRBV12-4 to TRBJ2-5, with D perhaps TRBD1 (5 bases). V was clipped by 3 bases and J by 5 bases, with 13 bases between them. This CDR3 region has 14 residues. The CDR3 reads CASSFQAGKETQYF. The DNA for the CDR3 is TGTGCCAGCAGTTTTCAGGCAGGGAAGGAGACCCAGTACTTC.

This rearrangement joins TRBV18 to TRBJ2-5; D call uncertain. CDR3 size: 12 residues. Germline CDR1 reads KGHSH; CDR2 reads LQKENI. Trimming took 3 bases from V and 5 from J, leaving 7 bases between them. CDR3 DNA: TGTGCCAGCTCACCGAGTATGGAGACCCAGTACTTC. Translating gives CASSPSMETQYF.

The chain combines TRBV6-2 or TRBV6-3 with TRBJ2-3; 7 bases map to TRBD2. With 0 bases clipped from V and 2 bases from J, the junction kept 8 bases outside the gene matches. The CDR3 runs to 17 residues. In germline, CDR1 is MNHEY, CDR2 SVGEGT. The CDR3 loop reads CASSYSRSSGITDTQYF. The CDR3 nucleotides are TGTGCCAGCAGTTACTCGAGGTCGAGCGGGATCACAGATACGCAGTATTTT.

The rearrangement joins TRBV4-2 to TRBJ1-6; no definite D call. Per germline, CDR1 LGHNA and CDR2 YNFKEQ. Deletions cut 1 base from V and 5 bases from J, with 3 bases between. The CDR3 runs to 13 residues. In DNA form, the CDR3 reads TGTGCCAGCAGCCAAGGGGATAATTCACCCCTCCACTTT. It encodes CASSQGDNSPLHF.

The V and J genes are TRBV7-8 and TRBJ2-6; 8 bases fit TRBD1. This CDR3 is built from 15 residues. Germline-derived CDR1 and CDR2 are SGHVS and FQNEAQ. V shed 5 bases, J shed 5 bases, and the junction held 5 bases outside the gene matches. The CDR3 protein is CASSQRTGRANVLTF. CDR3 nucleotide sequence: TGTGCCAGCAGCCAGCGGACAGGGAGGGCCAACGTCCTGACTTTC. Drawing the rest from reference TRBV7-8 and TRBJ2-6, the complete variable domain is GAGVSQSPRYKVAKRGQDVALRCDPISGHVSLFWYQQALGQGPEFLTYFQNEAQLDKSGLPSDRFFAERPEGSVSTLKIQRTQQEDSAVYLCASSQRTGRANVLTFGAGSRLTVL.

This clonotype appeared a few times. V and J are TRBV30 and TRBJ2-3; the D gene could be TRBD1 or TRBD2 (7 bases each). This CDR3 has 15 amino acids. Germline CDR1 GTSNPN, CDR2 SVGIG (reference sequence). The V and J ends lost 0 bases and 6 bases respectively, with 16 bases between them. CDR3 DNA: TGTGCCTGGAGTGTACGCAGGGGGGGCGGGGATACGCAGTATTTT. It specifies CAWSVRRGGGDTQYF.

A few counts support this clonotype. The genes are TRBV9 and TRBJ1-3; no clear D gene. Germline CDR1 and CDR2: SGDLS and YYNGEE. CDR3 length: 16 residues. The V end lost 0 bases, the J end lost 0 bases, and 10 bases lay between the germline ends. The CDR3 protein is CASSVGKVFSGNTIYF. The CDR3, as DNA: TGTGCCAGCAGCGTAGGGAAGGTCTTCTCTGGAAACACCATATATTTT.

This clonotype showed up many times. This chain links TRBV27 with TRBJ2-5; 8 nucleotides align to TRBD1. Germline CDR1 reads MNHEY; CDR2 reads SMNVEV (reference sequence). The CDR3 has 15 amino acids. The junction had 3 bases not matched to a gene; V was cut back by 3 bases and J by 0 bases. The DNA for the CDR3 is TGTGCCAGCAGTTTCCCAGGGGGCCACCAAGAGACCCAGTACTTC. Protein: CASSFPGGHQETQYF.

In its sample, this clonotype was seen a few times. The chain combines TRBV13 with TRBJ2-1, with D perhaps assigned TRBD1 or TRBD2 (6 bases each). Germline lookup yields CDR1 PRHDT and CDR2 FYEKMQ (reference sequence). V gave up 5 bases and J gave up 3 bases, with 14 bases separating them. The CDR3 loop spans 15 amino acids. CDR3 protein: CASSTGGTNYNEQFF. CDR3 sequence (DNA): TGTGCCAGCAGCACCGGGGGCACCAACTACAATGAGCAGTTCTTC.

This clonotype was found many times. This chain links TRBV11-2 with TRBJ2-2, with a possible D match to TRBD2 (5 bases). The V end lost 4 bases, the J end lost 5 bases, and 11 bases lay between the germline ends. The germline V gene encodes CDR1 SGHAT and CDR2 FQNNGV. The CDR3 totals 14 residues. CDR3 in DNA: TGTGCCAGCAGCTCCGACCGGGGTACCGGGGAGCTGTTTTTT. Its protein is CASSSDRGTGELFF.

In this sample, this clonotype turned up many times. This chain uses TRBV5-1 with TRBJ1-6; maybe TRBD1 (5 bases). Germline V gene sequence: CDR1 SGHRS, CDR2 YFSETQ. This CDR3 contains 13 residues. V shed 7 bases and J shed 12 bases, with 17 bases lying between them. The CDR3 region is CASHSSQGEPLHF. The CDR3 nucleotides are TGCGCCAGCCATTCCTCGCAGGGTGAACCCCTCCACTTT.

The gene calls are TRBV7-9 and TRBJ1-1; D is uncertain. This CDR3 has 14 amino acids. Trimming stripped 1 base from V and 0 bases from J, with 6 bases between. CDR1 and CDR2 from the germline V gene are SEHNR and FQNEAQ (reference sequence). CDR3 sequence: CASSLGTVNTEAFF. The CDR3 bases are TGTGCCAGCAGCTTAGGGACCGTGAACACTGAAGCTTTCTTT.

The rearrangement joins TRBV29-1 to TRBJ2-7, with a possible D match to TRBD1 (5 bases). The CDR3 is made up of 13 amino acids. V was pared by 6 bases and J by 6 bases, with 18 bases between. Germline loops: CDR1 SQVTM, CDR2 ANQGSEA. DNA of the CDR3: TGCAGCGTCGCCCAGGGTCCCCCTGGCGAGCAGTACTTC. Its translation is CSVAQGPPGEQYF.

This clonotype has just a few counts. The chain joins TRBV7-9 to TRBJ1-2, with TRBD1 as a possible D gene (6 bases). This CDR3 has 14 residues. V lost 5 bases to trimming and J lost 8 bases, with 18 bases between them. The V gene's germline CDR1 is SEHNR and CDR2 FQNEAQ (reference sequence). The CDR3 protein is CASSPSAGARGYTF. DNA for the CDR3: TGTGCCAGCAGCCCCTCCGCAGGGGCGCGAGGCTACACCTTC.

This clonotype came up many times. The chain employs TRBV30 and TRBJ2-7; the D gene is possibly TRBD1 (5 bases). Deletions cut 2 bases from V and 6 bases from J, with 11 bases between. Per germline, CDR1 GTSNPN and CDR2 SVGIG (reference sequence). This CDR3 comprises 12 residues. CDR3 residues: CAWSSVGLEQYF. CDR3 bases: TGTGCCTGGAGTAGTGTGGGGCTCGAGCAGTACTTC.

This clonotype was detected ten times or more. This rearrangement joins TRBV12-3 or TRBV12-4 to TRBJ1-2; 8 bases align to TRBD1. V dropped 5 bases and J dropped 4; count of bases not matched to a gene: 6. CDR3 size: 14 residues. CDR3 sequence reads: CASSPGQGPYGYTF. In nucleotides, the CDR3 is TGTGCCAGCAGTCCCGGACAGGGCCCCTATGGCTACACCTTC.

This clonotype was detected a few times. The J gene is TRBJ2-3, the V gene TRBV5-1; 10 positions agree with TRBD1. This CDR3 spans 16 amino acids. J gave up 3 bases and V 4 bases, and 8 bases lay outside the gene matches. Looked up from germline, CDR1 is SGHRS and CDR2 is YFSETQ. CDR3 residues: CASSPGQGRNTDTQYF. The CDR3 DNA follows: TGCGCCAGCAGCCCGGGACAGGGGCGGAATACAGATACGCAGTATTTT.

This clonotype has ten or more counts. J is TRBJ1-2 and V is TRBV20-1, with 11 bases that match TRBD1. In germline, CDR1 is DFQATT, CDR2 SNEGSKA (reference sequence). This CDR3 contains 13 residues. Losses at the gene ends were 3 bases for V and 8 bases for J; bases not matched to a gene: 5. CDR3 sequence reads: CSASGTGGGGYTF. CDR3 DNA sequence: TGCAGTGCTAGTGGGACAGGGGGTGGAGGCTACACCTTC.

The CDR3 is CASSRDPTASSGNTIYF. The CDR3 DNA is TGCGCCAGCAGCCGAGATCCGACAGCAAGCTCTGGAAACACCATATATTTT. This chain connects TRBV5-1 to TRBJ1-3; TRBD1 might be the D (5 bases). V lost 4 bases, J lost 0 bases, and 17 bases lay in between. The CDR3 sequence is 17 residues long. Germline assignment: CDR1 SGHRS and CDR2 YFSETQ. Full variable domain (rest looked up from reference TRBV5-1 and TRBJ1-3): KAGVTQTPRYLIKTRGQQVTLSCSPISGHRSVSWYQQTPGQGLQFLFEYFSETQRNKGNFPGRFSGRQFSNSRSEMNVSTLELGDSALYLCASSRDPTASSGNTIYFGEGSWLTVV.

This clonotype was seen a few times. The V call is TRBV6-6, the J call TRBJ2-7, with 7 nucleotides matching TRBD2. Germline lookup yields CDR1 MNHNY and CDR2 SVGAGI (reference sequence). The CDR3 contains 13 residues. Losses at the gene ends were 4 bases for V and 2 bases for J; bases not matched to a gene: 2. The CDR3 spells CASSFGGTYEQYF. The DNA of the CDR3 is TGTGCCAGCAGTTTCGGGGGGACCTACGAGCAGTACTTC.